The 2 T cell receptor beta chains listed next were all sequenced from one sample in a study of cytomegalovirus exposure and HLA in healthy donors. The PCR had 60 Vbeta and 13 Jbeta primers. The data were produced by immunoSEQ multiplex PCR, yet TCRdb's version contains in-frame clones alone and is incomplete. The data contain around 150,000 clones, around 68% of them seen just once; the ten biggest clones take up more than 9%. The sequenced sample consisted of PBMCs. The receptors were sampled from a man younger than 45 in good health and CMV-seropositive.

V usage is TRBV4-1 and J usage is TRBJ1-5; D gene ambiguous. Per germline, CDR1 MGHRA and CDR2 YSYEKL. The CDR3 loop spans 15 amino acids. The V end was cut by 2 bases, the J end by 3 bases, with 11 bases between. In DNA form, the CDR3 reads TGCGCCAGCAGCCAACCAAACTCCTACAATCAGCCCCAGCATTTT. Translation: CASSQPNSYNQPQHF.

This chain connects TRBV7-9 to TRBJ2-1; D unclear. Germline values: CDR1 SEHNR, CDR2 FQNEAQ (reference sequence). The CDR3 spans 13 residues. V was clipped by 3 bases and J by 5 bases, with 8 bases between them. The CDR3 reads CASSFLENNEQFF. The CDR3 DNA is TGTGCCAGCAGCTTTTTGGAGAACAATGAGCAGTTCTTC.